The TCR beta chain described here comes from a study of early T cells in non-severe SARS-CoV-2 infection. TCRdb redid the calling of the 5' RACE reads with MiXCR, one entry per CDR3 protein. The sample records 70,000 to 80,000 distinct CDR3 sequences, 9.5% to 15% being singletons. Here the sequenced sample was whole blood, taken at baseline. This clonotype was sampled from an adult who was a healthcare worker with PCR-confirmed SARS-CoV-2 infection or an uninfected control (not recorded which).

The CDR3 nucleotides are TGTGCCAGCAGCCCTAAGGTAGCGGGCCACCAAGAGACCCAGTACTTC. Its translation: CASSPKVAGHQETQYF. This chain connects TRBV11-2 to TRBJ2-5, with 7 bases lining up with TRBD2. Unmatched junction bases numbered 9, after V lost 5 bases and J lost 0 bases. Germline-derived CDR1 and CDR2 are SGHAT and FQNNGV. The CDR3 has 16 residues.